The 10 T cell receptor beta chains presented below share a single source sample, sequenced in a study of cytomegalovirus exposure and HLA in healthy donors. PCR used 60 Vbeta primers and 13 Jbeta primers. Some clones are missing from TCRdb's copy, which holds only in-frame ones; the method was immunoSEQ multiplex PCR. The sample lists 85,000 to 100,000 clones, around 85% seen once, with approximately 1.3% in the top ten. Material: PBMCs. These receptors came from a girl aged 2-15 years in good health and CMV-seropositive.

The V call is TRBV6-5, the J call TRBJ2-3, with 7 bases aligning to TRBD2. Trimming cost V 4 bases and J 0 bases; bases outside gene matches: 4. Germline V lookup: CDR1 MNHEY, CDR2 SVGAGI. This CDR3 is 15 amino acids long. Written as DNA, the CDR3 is TGTGCCAGCAGTTTGAGCGGGACTAGCACAGATACGCAGTATTTT. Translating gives CASSLSGTSTDTQYF.

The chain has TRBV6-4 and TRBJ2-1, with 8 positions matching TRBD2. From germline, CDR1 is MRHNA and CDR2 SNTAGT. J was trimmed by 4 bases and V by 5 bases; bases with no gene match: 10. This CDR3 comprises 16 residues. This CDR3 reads CASSRTPSGQYNEQFF. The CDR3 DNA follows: TGTGCCAGCAGTCGCACCCCTAGCGGGCAATACAATGAGCAGTTCTTC.

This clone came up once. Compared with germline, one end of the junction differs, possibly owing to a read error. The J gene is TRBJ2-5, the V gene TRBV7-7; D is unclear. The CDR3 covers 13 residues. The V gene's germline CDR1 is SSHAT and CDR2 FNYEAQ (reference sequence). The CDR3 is CASSVPDGETQYF. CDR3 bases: TGTGCTAGCAGCGTTCCAGATGGCGAGACCCAGTACTTC.

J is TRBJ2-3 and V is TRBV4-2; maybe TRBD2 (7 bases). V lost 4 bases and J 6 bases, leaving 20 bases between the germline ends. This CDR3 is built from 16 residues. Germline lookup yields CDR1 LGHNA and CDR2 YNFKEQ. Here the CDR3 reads CASSPRVTRGADTQYF. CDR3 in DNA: TGTGCCAGCAGCCCGAGGGTTACCCGGGGGGCGGATACGCAGTATTTT.

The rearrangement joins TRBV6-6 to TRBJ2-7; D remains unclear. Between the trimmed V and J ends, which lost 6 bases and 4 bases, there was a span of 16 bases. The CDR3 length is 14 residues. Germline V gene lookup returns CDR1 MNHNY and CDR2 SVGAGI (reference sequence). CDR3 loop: CASSHVTRDYEQYF. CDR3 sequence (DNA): TGTGCCAGCAGCCATGTCACTCGAGATTACGAGCAGTACTTC.

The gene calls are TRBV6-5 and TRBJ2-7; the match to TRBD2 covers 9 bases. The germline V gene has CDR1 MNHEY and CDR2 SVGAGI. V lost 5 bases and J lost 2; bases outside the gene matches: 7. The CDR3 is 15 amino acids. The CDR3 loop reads CASSRDSGRPYEQYF. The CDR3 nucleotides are TGTGCCAGCAGTCGGGATAGCGGGAGACCCTACGAGCAGTACTTC.

The CDR3 reads CASSPPGNEKLFF. The CDR3 DNA sequence: TGTGCCAGCAGTCCTCCGGGAAATGAAAAACTGTTTTTT. The rearrangement uses TRBV27 and TRBJ1-4; D not resolved. CDR1 MNHEY and CDR2 SMNVEV come from the germline V gene (reference sequence). This CDR3 contains 13 residues. Trimming took off 5 bases at V and 5 bases at J, with 9 bases between the two ends.

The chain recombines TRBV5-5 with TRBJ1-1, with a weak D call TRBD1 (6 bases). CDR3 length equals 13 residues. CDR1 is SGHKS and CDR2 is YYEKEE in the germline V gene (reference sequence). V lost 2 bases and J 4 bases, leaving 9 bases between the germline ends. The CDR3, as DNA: TGTGCCAGCAGCTTCAGCAGGGGCACTGAAGCTTTCTTT. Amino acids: CASSFSRGTEAFF.

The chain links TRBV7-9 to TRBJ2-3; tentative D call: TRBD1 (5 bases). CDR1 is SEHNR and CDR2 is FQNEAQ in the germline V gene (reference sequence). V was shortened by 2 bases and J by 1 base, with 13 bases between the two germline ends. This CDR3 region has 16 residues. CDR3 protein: CASSLWAGQGTDTQYF. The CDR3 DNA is TGTGCCAGCAGCTTATGGGCAGGGCAGGGCACAGATACGCAGTATTTT.

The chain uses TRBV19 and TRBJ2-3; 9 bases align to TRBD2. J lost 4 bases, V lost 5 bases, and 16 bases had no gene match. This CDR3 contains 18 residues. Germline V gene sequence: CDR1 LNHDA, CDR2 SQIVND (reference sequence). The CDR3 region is CASSRLAGRGSGADTQYF. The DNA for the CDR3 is TGTGCCAGTAGTCGTCTAGCGGGGAGGGGGTCGGGAGCAGATACGCAGTATTTT.